The rows below give T cell receptor beta chains drawn from one sample of a study of Ad26.COV2.S vaccination and SARS-CoV-2 variants. This table comes from immunoSEQ multiplex PCR, and its TCRdb copy is limited to in-frame clones, with some not included. The sample records roughly 300,000 clones, approximately 90% being singletons. The sample was peripheral blood, taken in a trial of Ad26.COV2.S vaccine versus placebo. The receptors originated from a person aged 18-65 years who received the Ad26.COV2.S COVID-19 vaccine or a placebo. CDR3s include the opening cysteine and the closing phenylalanine or tryptophan. The D gene is left open where the match is weak. Only part of the rows carry a size: once, few, many, or a class if the clone is expanded.

clone size: .
J gene: TRBJ2-3
D gene: .
V gene: TRBV6-1
CDR3 protein: CASSELSSYTDTQYF
CDR3 DNA: TGTGCCAGCAGTGAACTTAGCAGCTACACAGATACGCAGTATTTT

clone size: .
J gene: TRBJ2-3
D gene: .
V gene: TRBV4-3
CDR3 protein: CASSHQLGGTDTQYF
CDR3 DNA: TGCGCCAGCAGCCACCAGCTGGGCGGCACAGATACGCAGTATTTT

clone size: .
J gene: TRBJ2-3
D gene: .
V gene: TRBV3-1/TRBV3-2
CDR3 protein: CASSQDGGNTDTQYF
CDR3 DNA: TGTGCCAGCAGCCAAGACGGGGGCAACACAGATACGCAGTATTTT

clone size: .
J gene: TRBJ2-1
D gene: .
V gene: TRBV7-9
CDR3 protein: CASSLGSGVNNEQFF
CDR3 DNA: TGTGCCAGCAGCTTAGGGTCGGGGGTCAACAATGAGCAGTTCTTC

clone size: few
J gene: TRBJ1-1
D gene: .
V gene: TRBV5-6
CDR3 protein: CASRPGTLNTEAFF
CDR3 DNA: TGTGCCAGCAGACCCGGGACCCTGAACACTGAAGCTTTCTTT

clone size: .
J gene: TRBJ2-2
D gene: .
V gene: TRBV19
CDR3 protein: CASSIVAGSSGELFF
CDR3 DNA: TGTGCCAGTAGTATAGTGGCGGGGTCGTCCGGGGAGCTGTTTTTT

clone size: .
J gene: TRBJ2-7
D gene: TRBD2
V gene: TRBV28
CDR3 protein: CASSPAGTSGGYEQYF
CDR3 DNA: TGTGCCAGCAGCCCCGCAGGGACTAGCGGGGGGTACGAGCAGTACTTC

clone size: .
J gene: TRBJ2-7
D gene: .
V gene: TRBV11-3
CDR3 protein: CASSLGTTILREQYF
CDR3 DNA: TGTGCCAGCAGCTTAGGGACTACGATCTTACGCGAGCAGTACTTC

clone size: .
J gene: TRBJ1-5
D gene: .
V gene: TRBV4-1
CDR3 protein: CASSQEIGESNQPQHF
CDR3 DNA: TGCGCCAGCAGCCAAGAAATCGGGGAGAGCAATCAGCCCCAGCATTTT

clone size: once
J gene: TRBJ1-5
D gene: .
V gene: TRBV7-8
CDR3 protein: CASSQDGGRQPQHF
CDR3 DNA: TGTGCCAGCAGCCAGGACGGGGGCAGGCAGCCCCAGCATTTT

clone size: .
J gene: TRBJ2-1
D gene: .
V gene: TRBV19
CDR3 protein: CASSLRGNEQFF
CDR3 DNA: TGTGCCAGTAGCCTCCGGGGAAATGAGCAGTTCTTC

clone size: .
J gene: TRBJ2-1
D gene: .
V gene: TRBV3-1/TRBV3-2
CDR3 protein: CASSPLSVSYNEQFF
CDR3 DNA: TGTGCCAGCAGCCCCCTTAGCGTATCCTACAATGAGCAGTTCTTC

clone size: once
J gene: TRBJ1-1
D gene: TRBD1
V gene: TRBV19
CDR3 protein: CASSADRAGTEAFF
CDR3 DNA: TGTGCCAGTAGTGCGGACAGGGCGGGCACTGAAGCTTTCTTT

clone size: .
J gene: TRBJ1-5
D gene: .
V gene: TRBV19
CDR3 protein: CASSSYGTTHNQPQHF
CDR3 DNA: TGTGCCAGTAGTAGCTACGGGACAACTCACAATCAGCCCCAGCATTTT

clone size: few
J gene: TRBJ1-4
D gene: TRBD1
V gene: TRBV7-2
CDR3 protein: CASSLRGPGTGLGKLFF
CDR3 DNA: TGTGCCAGCAGCTTAAGGGGGCCGGGGACAGGGTTAGGAAAACTGTTTTTT

clone size: .
J gene: TRBJ1-6
D gene: .
V gene: TRBV28
CDR3 protein: CASSLLKSNNSPLHF
CDR3 DNA: TGTGCCAGCAGTTTATTGAAAAGCAATAATTCACCCCTCCACTTT

clone size: once
J gene: TRBJ1-4
D gene: TRBD1
V gene: TRBV30
CDR3 protein: CAWSDRGRDEKLFF
CDR3 DNA: TGTGCCTGGAGTGACAGGGGAAGAGACGAAAAACTGTTTTTT

clone size: .
J gene: TRBJ2-5
D gene: TRBD1
V gene: TRBV6-7
CDR3 protein: CASSYPKLPGQYFQETQYF
CDR3 DNA: TGTGCCAGCAGTTACCCGAAACTCCCGGGACAGTATTTCCAAGAGACCCAGTACTTC

clone size: .
J gene: TRBJ1-1
D gene: .
V gene: TRBV24-1
CDR3 protein: CATSEAAGGLAEAFF
CDR3 DNA: TGTGCCACCAGTGAAGCTGCCGGGGGACTCGCTGAAGCTTTCTTT

clone size: .
J gene: TRBJ1-2
D gene: TRBD1
V gene: TRBV28
CDR3 protein: CASTNRGYYGYTF
CDR3 DNA: TGTGCCAGCACCAACAGGGGCTACTATGGCTACACCTTC

clone size: few
J gene: TRBJ1-5
D gene: .
V gene: TRBV28
CDR3 protein: CASSVPGPHQPQHF
CDR3 DNA: TGTGCCAGCAGTGTACCGGGACCACATCAGCCCCAGCATTTT

clone size: .
J gene: TRBJ1-2
D gene: TRBD1
V gene: TRBV2
CDR3 protein: CASRSGGGYGYTF
CDR3 DNA: TGTGCCAGCAGATCAGGGGGAGGTTATGGCTACACCTTC

clone size: .
J gene: TRBJ2-2
D gene: .
V gene: TRBV9
CDR3 protein: CASSVGTAGELFF
CDR3 DNA: TGTGCCAGCAGCGTAGGGACTGCCGGGGAGCTGTTTTTT

clone size: .
J gene: TRBJ2-2
D gene: .
V gene: TRBV28
CDR3 protein: CASTGNTGELFF
CDR3 DNA: TGTGCCAGCACTGGGAACACCGGGGAGCTGTTTTTT

clone size: .
J gene: TRBJ2-1
D gene: .
V gene: TRBV18
CDR3 protein: CASSPPAGANYNEQFF
CDR3 DNA: TGTGCCAGCTCACCACCGGCGGGGGCCAACTACAATGAGCAGTTCTTC

clone size: .
J gene: TRBJ2-5
D gene: TRBD1
V gene: TRBV6-2/TRBV6-3
CDR3 protein: CASSYGGTGGETQYF
CDR3 DNA: TGTGCCAGCAGTTACGGGGGGACAGGGGGCGAGACCCAGTACTTC

clone size: many
J gene: TRBJ2-7
D gene: TRBD1
V gene: TRBV5-5
CDR3 protein: CASSLRGQGADEQYF
CDR3 DNA: TGTGCCAGCAGCTTGAGGGGACAGGGGGCCGACGAGCAGTACTTC

clone size: .
J gene: TRBJ2-1
D gene: TRBD2
V gene: TRBV7-2
CDR3 protein: CASSPARGGRYNEQFF
CDR3 DNA: TGTGCCAGCAGCCCGGCGCGGGGGGGCCGATACAATGAGCAGTTCTTC

clone size: .
J gene: TRBJ2-7
D gene: .
V gene: TRBV28
CDR3 protein: CASSETGRHLGEQYF
CDR3 DNA: TGTGCCAGCAGTGAGACGGGACGGCACCTAGGGGAGCAGTACTTC

clone size: .
J gene: TRBJ2-7
D gene: .
V gene: TRBV2
CDR3 protein: CASRENRAEQYF
CDR3 DNA: TGTGCCAGCAGGGAAAACAGGGCCGAGCAGTACTTC

clone size: .
J gene: TRBJ2-7
D gene: .
V gene: TRBV18
CDR3 protein: CASSDGTLTYEQYF
CDR3 DNA: TGTGCCAGCTCCGACGGGACACTAACCTACGAGCAGTACTTC

clone size: .
J gene: TRBJ2-3
D gene: TRBD2
V gene: TRBV5-1
CDR3 protein: CASRTSGNADTQYF
CDR3 DNA: TGCGCCAGCAGGACTAGCGGGAACGCAGATACGCAGTATTTT